This T cell receptor (beta chain) was observed in a study of metastatic and nonmetastatic thyroid tumors (dated by TCRdb to 2020 to 2022). Looking at the study overall: The researchers compared repertoires between peripheral blood samples and tumor or nodule tissue samples from patients with malignant or benign thyroid disease.

Libraries were constructed by PCR. These reads were obtained on an Illumina HiSeq 4000. High-throughput sequencing was used to profile the CDR3 region of the TCR beta-chain in every patient. The original pipeline was this. Drawing on CDR3 differences between clinicopathological groups, the researchers built a classifier meant to tell apart patients with distant-metastatic papillary thyroid cancer. Repertoire diversity was assessed with the Shannon index, and tumor-blood repertoire similarity with the Morisita-Horn index. In TCRdb, the public reads were trimmed at Q25 with fastp and aligned with MiXCR, with productive beta chains retained. These V and J calls are TCRdb output, not the study's own analysis. This sample has fewer than 40,000 clones in its table, and around 30% of those were observed once. The leading ten clones occupy about 32% of the sample. The paper's findings and limits, for the study overall: In both blood and tumor samples, TCR beta diversity was reported to be significantly higher in malignant tumors than in benign nodules.

Ten or more counts support this clone. The antigen it binds to is not known. No base quality values were provided; no much bigger clone lies one nucleotide off. Before undergoing thyroid surgery, none of the patients had been given any kind of treatment. Using T-cell receptor beta sequencing, the study looked back at clinical samples from patients collected from about 2011 to 2018. Reading the germline V gene gives CDR1 SGHVS and CDR2 FQNEAQ. From the cysteine through the phenylalanine, the CDR3 covers 15 amino acids. The read is trimmed to its CDR3 DNA, 45 bases read in frame from base 1. V drops 1 base and J drops 0 bases, leaving 7 bases in between.

The receptor's source is a female donor with papillary thyroid cancer or a benign thyroid nodule (not recorded which). Some clones in this sample may be carry-over from other donors' samples. Sequenced input: blood. The sequence links TRBV7-8 to TRBJ2-4; the D gene remains uncertain. The CDR3 reads as follows: CASSLGFLAKNIQYF. The DNA sequence is given as TGTGCCAGCAGCTTAGGGTTCCTAGCCAAAAACATTCAGTACTTC.